The 15 T cell receptor beta chains in this list originate from one sample, sequenced in a study of T-cell reconstitution after alpha-beta-depleted transplantation in children. Preparation of the TCRbeta library involved a method that used unique molecular identifiers. TCRdb reprocessed the PCR reads with MiXCR, giving one entry per CDR3 protein. This repertoire shows 490,000 or so distinct CDR3 sequences, about 12% found once; its top ten account for approximately 5.4%. The source was PBMCs from the stem cell graft donor, collected from the stem cell graft. All receptors come from a human donor who donated a stem cell graft to a child with combined immunodeficiency.

This clonotype has only a few counts. V and J are TRBV29-1 and TRBJ1-5; 8 nucleotides match TRBD1. The CDR3 runs 17 residues. With V trimmed by 7 bases and J by 7 bases, 21 bases remained unmatched. Looked up from germline, CDR1 is SQVTM and CDR2 is ANQGSEA. CDR3: CSAVRSRQGLSLQPQHF. DNA for the CDR3: TGCAGCGCAGTGAGGTCTCGACAGGGGCTTTCTTTACAGCCCCAGCATTTT.

This clonotype occurred a few times. This sequence joins TRBV7-2 and TRBJ2-5; TRBD2 agrees at 10 bases. The CDR3 contains 15 residues. V lost 3 bases and J lost 2; bases outside the gene matches: 3. Per the germline V gene, CDR1 is SGHTA and CDR2 is FQGNSA. This CDR3 is CASSFQAGGQETQYF. The CDR3 coding sequence is TGTGCCAGCAGCTTCCAAGCGGGGGGGCAAGAGACCCAGTACTTC.

The chain recombines TRBV27 with TRBJ2-7, with 7 bases fitting TRBD2. The length of the CDR3 is 15 residues. The V segment lost 3 bases and the J segment 4 bases; nucleotides outside the gene matches: 9. CDR1 is MNHEY and CDR2 is SMNVEV in the germline V gene (reference sequence). The CDR3 sequence is CASSFGRGGGYEQYF. In nucleotides, the CDR3 is TGTGCCAGCAGTTTTGGGAGGGGAGGCGGATACGAGCAGTACTTC.

The J gene is TRBJ2-1, the V gene TRBV5-1; the D gene is possibly TRBD2 (6 bases). The germline gives CDR1 SGHRS, CDR2 YFSETQ. V was clipped by 0 bases and J by 4 bases, with 14 bases between them. The CDR3 has 16 residues. The DNA for the CDR3 is TGCGCCAGCAGCTTGGTTCGTGGGACTCCTTACAATGAGCAGTTCTTC. It translates to CASSLVRGTPYNEQFF.

This clonotype was counted many times. This sequence joins TRBV12-3 or TRBV12-4 and TRBJ2-1; a weak D match, TRBD1 (5 bases). CDR3 length: 14 amino acids. Trimming stripped 4 bases from V and 7 bases from J, with 14 bases between. CDR3 in amino acids: CASSSETAKNEQFF. Written as DNA, the CDR3 is TGTGCCAGCAGTTCCGAGACAGCCAAAAATGAGCAGTTCTTC.

This clonotype occurred a few times. The V gene is TRBV12-3 or TRBV12-4, the J gene TRBJ2-1; no clear D. Trimming took 1 base from V and 0 from J, leaving 7 bases between them. CDR3 length: 15 amino acids. The CDR3 reads CASSLDDPSYNEQFF. CDR3 nucleotide sequence: TGTGCCAGCAGTTTAGACGACCCCTCCTACAATGAGCAGTTCTTC.

This clonotype was seen many times. V is TRBV7-2 and J is TRBJ1-2, with TRBD1 matching 7 bases. The length of the CDR3 is 13 residues. J was trimmed by 6 bases and V by 4 bases; bases with no gene match: 5. CDR1 is SGHTA, CDR2 FQGNSA, per germline. CDR3 bases: TGTGCCAGCAGCTCACAGGGGATCGATGGCTACACCTTC. Translating it yields CASSSQGIDGYTF. The variable domain in full, with the rest retrieved from reference TRBV7-2 and TRBJ1-2, is GAGVSQSPSNKVTEKGKDVELRCDPISGHTALYWYRQSLGQGLEFLIYFQGNSAPDKSGLPSDRFSAERTGGSVSTLTIQRTQQEDSAVYLCASSSQGIDGYTFGSGTRLTVV.

This clonotype occurred many times. The V call is TRBV7-2, the J call TRBJ2-1; 8 nucleotides match TRBD1. The CDR3 runs to 18 residues. The trim removed 1 base at V and 0 bases at J, leaving 8 bases unmatched. Germline-derived CDR1 and CDR2 are SGHTA and FQGNSA. The CDR3 spells CASSLGPTGVSSYNEQFF. DNA of the CDR3: TGTGCCAGCAGCTTAGGGCCGACAGGGGTCAGCTCCTACAATGAGCAGTTCTTC.

The chain recombines TRBV5-6 with TRBJ2-5; 9 bases fit TRBD1. V gave up 1 base and J gave up 1 base; unmatched junction bases: 8. Per germline, CDR1 SGHDT and CDR2 YYEEEE. There are 17 residues in the CDR3. As DNA, the CDR3 is TGTGCCAGCAGCTTGTTGGGACAGGGTAGTATCCAAGAGACCCAGTACTTC. Its protein product is CASSLLGQGSIQETQYF.

This clonotype was picked up one time. The chain links TRBV6-1 to TRBJ2-3, with D possibly TRBD2 on 6 matching bases. CDR1 is MNHNS and CDR2 is SASEGT in the germline V gene. Trimming removed 4 bases from V and 1 base from J, with 18 bases in between. This CDR3 is 17 amino acids long. The chain's CDR3 is CASSALPGGPGTDTQYF. CDR3 DNA: TGTGCCAGCAGTGCCCTGCCCGGAGGGCCCGGCACAGATACGCAGTATTTT.

There are a few counts of this clonotype. The rearrangement joins TRBV20-1 to TRBJ2-2; 7 nucleotides agree with TRBD2. Germline V gives CDR1 DFQATT, CDR2 SNEGSKA (reference sequence). The J segment lost 0 bases and the V segment lost 3 bases, leaving 4 bases of the junction unmatched. The CDR3 extends over 15 amino acids. The CDR3 protein is CSASTSVANTGELFF. The CDR3 nucleotides read TGCAGTGCTAGTACTAGCGTTGCGAACACCGGGGAGCTGTTTTTT.

This clonotype has at least ten counts. This chain links TRBV12-3 or TRBV12-4 with TRBJ2-5; D ambiguous. The CDR3 consists of 11 residues. Trimming left V 6 bases short and J 4 bases short, with 6 bases between. CDR3 sequence reads: CASSTRETQYF. The CDR3 DNA reads TGTGCCAGCAGCACCAGAGAGACCCAGTACTTC.

The chain couples TRBV27 to TRBJ2-7; D may be TRBD1 or TRBD2 (5 bases each). The CDR3 is 15 residues long. V shed 8 bases and J shed 2 bases, with 19 bases lying between them. Germline CDR1 is MNHEY and CDR2 is SMNVEV (reference sequence). The CDR3 sequence is CASRLRIGATYEQYF. CDR3 DNA sequence: TGTGCCAGCCGTCTTAGGATCGGGGCGACCTACGAGCAGTACTTC.

The sample holds a few counts of this clonotype. This chain connects TRBV20-1 to TRBJ2-1; no reliable D call. Deletions cut 0 bases from V and 2 bases from J, with 14 bases between. Germline CDR1 DFQATT, CDR2 SNEGSKA (reference sequence). CDR3 length: 16 amino acids. CDR3: CSARDTLKETYNEQFF. CDR3 coding DNA: TGCAGTGCTAGAGACACCCTAAAGGAGACCTACAATGAGCAGTTCTTC.

The rearrangement links TRBV12-3 or TRBV12-4 to TRBJ1-1; tentative D call: TRBD1 (5 bases). The CDR3 loop spans 12 amino acids. V was shortened by 1 base and J by 8 bases, with 8 bases between the two germline ends. CDR3 bases: TGTGCCAGCAGTTTAGGGGACTTAGAAGCTTTCTTT. It translates to CASSLGDLEAFF.